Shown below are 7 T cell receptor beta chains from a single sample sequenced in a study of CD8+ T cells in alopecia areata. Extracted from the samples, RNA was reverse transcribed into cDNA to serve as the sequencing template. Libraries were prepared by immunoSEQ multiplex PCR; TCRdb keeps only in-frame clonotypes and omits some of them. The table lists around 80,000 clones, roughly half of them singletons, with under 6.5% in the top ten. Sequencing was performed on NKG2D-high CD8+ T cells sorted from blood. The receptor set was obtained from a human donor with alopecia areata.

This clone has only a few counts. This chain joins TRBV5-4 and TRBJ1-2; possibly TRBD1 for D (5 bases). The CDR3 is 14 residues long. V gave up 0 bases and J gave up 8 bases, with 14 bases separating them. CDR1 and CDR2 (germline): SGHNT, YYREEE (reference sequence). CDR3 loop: CASSLGDSLYGYTF. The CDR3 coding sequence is TGTGCCAGCAGCTTGGGCGACAGTTTGTACGGCTACACCTTC.

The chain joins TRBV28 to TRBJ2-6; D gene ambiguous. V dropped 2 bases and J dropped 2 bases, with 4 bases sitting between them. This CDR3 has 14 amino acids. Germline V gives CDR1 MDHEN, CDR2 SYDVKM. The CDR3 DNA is TGTGCCAGCAGTTTAAGGGCTGGGGCCAACGTCCTGACTTTC. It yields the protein CASSLRAGANVLTF.

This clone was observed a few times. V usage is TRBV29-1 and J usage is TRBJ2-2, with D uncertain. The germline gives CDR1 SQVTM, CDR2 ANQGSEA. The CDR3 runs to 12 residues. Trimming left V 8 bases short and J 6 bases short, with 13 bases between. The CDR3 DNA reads TGCAGCTTCTTGGACGGTTCCGGGGAGCTGTTTTTT. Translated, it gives CSFLDGSGELFF.

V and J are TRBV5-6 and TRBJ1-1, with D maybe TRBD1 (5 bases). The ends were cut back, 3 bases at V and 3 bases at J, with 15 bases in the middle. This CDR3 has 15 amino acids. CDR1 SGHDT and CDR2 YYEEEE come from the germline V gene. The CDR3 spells CASSWGTVGHTEAFF. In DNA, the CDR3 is TGTGCCAGCAGCTGGGGAACCGTGGGACACACTGAAGCTTTCTTT.

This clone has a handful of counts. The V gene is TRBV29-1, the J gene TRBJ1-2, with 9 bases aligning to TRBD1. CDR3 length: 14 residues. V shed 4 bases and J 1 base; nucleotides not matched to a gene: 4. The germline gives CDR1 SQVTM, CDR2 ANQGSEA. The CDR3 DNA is TGCAGCGTTGGGGGGACAGGGCTTAACTATGGCTACACCTTC. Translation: CSVGGTGLNYGYTF.

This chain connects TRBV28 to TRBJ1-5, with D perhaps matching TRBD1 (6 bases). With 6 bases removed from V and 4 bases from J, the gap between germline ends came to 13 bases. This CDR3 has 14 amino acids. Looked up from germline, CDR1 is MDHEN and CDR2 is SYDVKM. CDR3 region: CASRLIQGNQPQHF. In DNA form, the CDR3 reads TGTGCCAGCAGATTGATACAGGGTAATCAGCCCCAGCATTTT.

CDR3 sequence: CSAPLQGEAFF. CDR3 bases: TGCAGTGCTCCGTTACAGGGCGAAGCTTTCTTT. The chain uses TRBV20-1 and TRBJ1-1; tentative D call: TRBD1 (6 bases). The V and J ends lost 5 bases and 8 bases respectively, with 12 bases between them. This CDR3 region has 11 residues. The V gene's germline CDR1 is DFQATT and CDR2 SNEGSKA (reference sequence).